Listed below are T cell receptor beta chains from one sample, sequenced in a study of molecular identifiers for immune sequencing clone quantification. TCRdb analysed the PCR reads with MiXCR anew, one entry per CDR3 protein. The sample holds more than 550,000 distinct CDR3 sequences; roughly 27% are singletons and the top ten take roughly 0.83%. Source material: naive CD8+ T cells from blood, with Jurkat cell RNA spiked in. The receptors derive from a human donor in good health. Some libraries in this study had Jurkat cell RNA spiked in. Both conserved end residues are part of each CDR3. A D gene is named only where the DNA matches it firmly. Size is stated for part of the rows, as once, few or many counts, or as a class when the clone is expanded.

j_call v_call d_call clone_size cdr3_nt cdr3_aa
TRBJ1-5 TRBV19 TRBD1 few TGTGCCAGTAGTACGACAGGGGCCCTTCATCAGCCCCAGCATTTT CASSTTGALHQPQHF
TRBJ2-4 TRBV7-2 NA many TGTGCCAGCAGCTTAAGGGGCCTCACCGCCAAAAACATTCAGTACTTC CASSLRGLTAKNIQYF
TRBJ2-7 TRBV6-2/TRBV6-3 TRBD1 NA TGTGCCAGCAGTTCACCAAGACGACAGGGGGTTTACGAGCAGTACTTC CASSSPRRQGVYEQYF
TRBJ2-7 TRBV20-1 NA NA TGCAGTGCCCGTTCGACAGCTACCTACGAGCAGTACTTC CSARSTATYEQYF
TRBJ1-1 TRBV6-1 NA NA TGTGCCAGCAGTGAAATGTGGGTACCGAACACTGAAGCTTTCTTT CASSEMWVPNTEAFF
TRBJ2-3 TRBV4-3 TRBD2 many TGCGCCAGCAGCCAAGAGTCGGGAGGGCCGACAGATACGCAGTATTTT CASSQESGGPTDTQYF
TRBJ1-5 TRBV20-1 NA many TGCAGTGCTAGCGGGGAAGGGGGCAATCAGCCCCAGCATTTT CSASGEGGNQPQHF
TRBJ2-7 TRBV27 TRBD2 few TGTGCCAGCAGTCCGACAGGACTAGCCACCTACGAGCAGTACTTC CASSPTGLATYEQYF
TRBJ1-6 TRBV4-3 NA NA TGCGCCAGCAGCCAAGAGACAAATTCACCCCTCCACTTT CASSQETNSPLHF
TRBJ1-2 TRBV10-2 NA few TGCGCCAGCAGTGGGACAGCTAACTATGGCTACACCTTC CASSGTANYGYTF
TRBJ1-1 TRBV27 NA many TGTGCCAGCAGTTCCCGCCATACTTACACTGAAGCTTTCTTT CASSSRHTYTEAFF
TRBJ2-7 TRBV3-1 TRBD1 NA TGTGCCAGCAGCCCGAGCGGGACAGGGCTCTACGGGCAGTACTTC CASSPSGTGLYGQYF
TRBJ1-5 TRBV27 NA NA TGTGCCGGCAGGTCCCAGGGGTTAGCTCAGCCCCAGCATTTT CAGRSQGLAQPQHF
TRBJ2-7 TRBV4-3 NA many TGCGCCAGCAGCCAAGATTACACGGGGATCATGGAGCAGTACTTC CASSQDYTGIMEQYF